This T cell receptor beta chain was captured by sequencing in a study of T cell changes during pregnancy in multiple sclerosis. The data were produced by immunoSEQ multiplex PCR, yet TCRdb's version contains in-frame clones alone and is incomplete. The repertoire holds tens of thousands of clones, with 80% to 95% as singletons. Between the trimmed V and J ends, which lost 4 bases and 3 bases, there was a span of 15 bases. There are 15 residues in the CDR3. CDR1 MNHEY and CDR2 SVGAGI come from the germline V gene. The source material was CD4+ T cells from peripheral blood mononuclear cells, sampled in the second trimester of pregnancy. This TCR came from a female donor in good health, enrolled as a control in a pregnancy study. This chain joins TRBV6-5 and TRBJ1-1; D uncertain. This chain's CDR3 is CASSSIAIVHTEAFF. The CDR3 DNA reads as TGTGCCAGCAGTTCGATAGCTATAGTGCACACTGAAGCTTTCTTT.